This T cell receptor (beta chain) is from a study of T cell repertoires in cytomegalovirus infection. Study summary: Both a matching HLA type and CMV infection were indicated by public TCR beta signatures.

TCRdb itself ran the reads through MiXCR, one entry per CDR3 protein. This table holds approximately 260,000 distinct CDR3 sequences, approximately 15% found once. Points from the study as a whole: The cumulative frequency of public TCR beta families identified carriers of CMV plus the relevant HLA. HLA-C-restricted CMV-specific TCR beta clonotypes were dominant in the ex vivo response.

Ten or more counts support this clonotype. The antigen is undetermined. The TCR sequence derives from a human donor in good health (CMV status not recorded). Some clones in this sample may be carry-over from other donors' samples. Sequencing was done on a sample of CD8+ T cells from PBMCs.

CDR3 sequence reads: CASSFGIDYGYTF. In DNA, the CDR3 is TGTGCCAGCAGCTTCGGGATTGACTATGGCTACACCTTC. The chain is built from TRBV7-8 and TRBJ1-2; D is unresolved. V lost 3 bases and J lost 3, with 8 bases in between. Germline CDR1 SGHVS, CDR2 FQNEAQ. The CDR3 has 13 residues. Full variable domain (missing parts from reference TRBV7-8 and TRBJ1-2): GAGVSQSPRYKVAKRGQDVALRCDPISGHVSLFWYQQALGQGPEFLTYFQNEAQLDKSGLPSDRFFAERPEGSVSTLKIQRTQQEDSAVYLCASSFGIDYGYTFGSGTRLTVV.